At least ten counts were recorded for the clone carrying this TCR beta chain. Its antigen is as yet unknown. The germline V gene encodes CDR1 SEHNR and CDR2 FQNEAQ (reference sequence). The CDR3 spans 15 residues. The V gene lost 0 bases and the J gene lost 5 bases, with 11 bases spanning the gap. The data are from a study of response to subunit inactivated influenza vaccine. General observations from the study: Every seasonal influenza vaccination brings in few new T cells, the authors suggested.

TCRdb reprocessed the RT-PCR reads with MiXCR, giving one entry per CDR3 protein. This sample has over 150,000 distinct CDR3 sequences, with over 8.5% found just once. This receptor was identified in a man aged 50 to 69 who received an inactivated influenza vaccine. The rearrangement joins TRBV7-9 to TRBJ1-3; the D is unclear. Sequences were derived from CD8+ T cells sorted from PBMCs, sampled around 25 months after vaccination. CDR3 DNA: TGTGCCAGCAGCTTAGCCACGGGTCCTAGAAACACCATATATTTT. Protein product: CASSLATGPRNTIYF. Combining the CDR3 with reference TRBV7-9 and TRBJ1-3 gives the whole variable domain DTGVSQNPRHKITKRGQNVTFRCDPISEHNRLYWYRQTLGQGPEFLTYFQNEAQLEKSRLLSDRFSAERPKGSFSTLEIQRTEQGDSAMYLCASSLATGPRNTIYFGEGSWLTVV.